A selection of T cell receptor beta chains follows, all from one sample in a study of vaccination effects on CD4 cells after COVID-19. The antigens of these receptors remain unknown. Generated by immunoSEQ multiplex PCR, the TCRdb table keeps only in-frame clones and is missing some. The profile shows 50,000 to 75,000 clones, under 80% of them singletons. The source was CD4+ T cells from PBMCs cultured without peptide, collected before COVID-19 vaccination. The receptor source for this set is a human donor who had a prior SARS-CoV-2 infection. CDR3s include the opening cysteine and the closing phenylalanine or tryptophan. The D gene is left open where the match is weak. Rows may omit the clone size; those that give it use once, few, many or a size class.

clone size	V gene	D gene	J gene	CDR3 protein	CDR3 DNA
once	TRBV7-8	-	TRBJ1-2	CASSPLFGGLGGYTF	TGTGCCAGCAGCCCTTTATTCGGGGGGCTGGGTGGCTACACCTTC
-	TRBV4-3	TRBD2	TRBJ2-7	CASSFGTSGSYEQYF	TGCGCCAGCAGCTTCGGTACTAGCGGCTCCTACGAGCAGTACTTC
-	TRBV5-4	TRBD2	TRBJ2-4	CASSKLAGGYKNIQYF	TGTGCCAGCAGCAAATTAGCGGGAGGGTACAAAAACATTCAGTACTTC
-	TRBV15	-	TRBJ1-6	CATSRDPGGIDNSPLHF	TGTGCCACCAGCAGAGATCCGGGGGGAATAGATAATTCACCCCTCCACTTT
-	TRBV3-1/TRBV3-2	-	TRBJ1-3	CASSQRGSSSGNTIYF	TGTGCCAGCAGCCAGCGGGGGTCGTCGTCTGGAAACACCATATATTTT
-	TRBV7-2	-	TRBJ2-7	CASSFSTGVNEQYF	TGTGCCAGCAGCTTCTCGACAGGAGTGAACGAGCAGTACTTC
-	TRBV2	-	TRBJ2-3	CASSGRGRVADTQYF	TGTGCCAGCAGTGGGAGGGGCAGGGTGGCAGATACGCAGTATTTT
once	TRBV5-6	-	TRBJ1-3	CASSPTSGRNTIYF	TGTGCCAGCAGCCCTACCTCAGGCAGAAACACCATATATTTT
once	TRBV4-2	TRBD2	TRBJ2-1	CASSGPSGGSFYNEQFF	TGTGCCAGCAGTGGGCCTAGCGGGGGATCCTTTTACAATGAGCAGTTCTTC
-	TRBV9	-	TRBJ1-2	CASSVRGTLDLTNYGYTF	TGTGCCAGCAGCGTCCGCGGGACACTCGACCTTACTAACTATGGCTACACCTTC
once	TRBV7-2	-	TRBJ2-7	CASSLAVFVSGSLPYEQYF	TGTGCCAGCAGCTTAGCGGTCTTTGTGTCGGGGAGCCTACCCTACGAGCAGTACTTC
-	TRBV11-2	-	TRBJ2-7	CASSRGRGKIEEQYF	TGTGCCAGCAGCCGTGGAAGGGGGAAGATTGAGGAGCAGTACTTC
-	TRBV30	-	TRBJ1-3	CAWRRLGVGNTIYF	TGTGCCTGGAGAAGGCTGGGAGTCGGAAACACCATATATTTT
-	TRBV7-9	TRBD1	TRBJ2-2	CASSPRGGYGELFF	TGTGCCAGCAGCCCCAGAGGGGGCTACGGGGAGCTGTTTTTT
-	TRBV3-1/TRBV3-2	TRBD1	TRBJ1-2	CASSRDSYGYTF	TGTGCCAGCAGCCGGGACAGCTATGGCTACACCTTC
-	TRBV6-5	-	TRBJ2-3	CASSYSVVGNTQYF	TGTGCCAGCAGTTACTCGGTTGTCGGGAATACGCAGTATTTT
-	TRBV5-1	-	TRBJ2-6	CASSLVGAGANVLTF	TGCGCCAGCAGCTTGGTGGGGGCTGGGGCCAACGTCCTGACTTTC
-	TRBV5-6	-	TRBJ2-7	CASSLLGDTTYEQYF	TGTGCCAGCAGCTTGTTAGGAGATACTACCTACGAGCAGTACTTC
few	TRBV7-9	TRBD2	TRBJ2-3	CASSATGTTVDTQYF	TGTGCCAGCAGCGCCACCGGGACTACAGTGGATACGCAGTATTTT
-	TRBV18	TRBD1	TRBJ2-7	CASSYSAPLPGQGAQEQYF	TGTGCCAGCTCGTACTCCGCTCCCTTACCGGGACAGGGGGCGCAAGAGCAGTACTTC
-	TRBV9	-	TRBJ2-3	CASSFAGGGASDTQYF	TGTGCCAGCAGCTTCGCAGGTGGGGGGGCGTCAGATACGCAGTATTTT
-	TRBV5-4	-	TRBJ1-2	CASSLVLGRGGYTF	TGTGCCAGCAGCTTGGTACTGGGGCGAGGAGGCTACACCTTC
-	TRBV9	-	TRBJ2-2	CASSLFSRAESGELFF	TGTGCCAGCAGCCTTTTCTCCAGGGCTGAGTCCGGGGAGCTGTTTTTT
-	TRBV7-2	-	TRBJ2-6	CASRTEISGANVLTF	TGTGCCAGCAGAACAGAGATATCTGGGGCCAACGTCCTGACTTTC
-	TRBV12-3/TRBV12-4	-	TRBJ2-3	CASSLMSAGTQYF	TGTGCCAGCAGTTTAATGTCCGCTGGTACGCAGTATTTT
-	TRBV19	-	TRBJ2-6	CASSMGTQWGTSGANVLTF	TGTGCCAGTAGTATGGGGACCCAATGGGGCACCTCTGGGGCCAACGTCCTGACTTTC
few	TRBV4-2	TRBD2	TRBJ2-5	CASSPGLAGGETQYF	TGTGCCAGCAGCCCGGGACTAGCGGGGGGGGAGACCCAGTACTTC
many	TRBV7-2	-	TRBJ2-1	CASRPQGAYNEQFF	TGTGCCAGCCGACCGCAGGGAGCCTACAATGAGCAGTTCTTC
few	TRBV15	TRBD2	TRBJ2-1	CATSGREDSYNEQFF	TGTGCCACCAGCGGGAGGGAGGACTCCTACAATGAGCAGTTCTTC